This T cell receptor (beta chain) was captured by sequencing in a study of cytomegalovirus exposure and HLA in healthy donors. Study outcomes and limitations: A later analysis, which compared TCR beta chains of equal frequency, found the HLA-associated ones more clonally expanded. In a later analysis, CMV-associated beta chains were mostly HLA-associated, it appeared.

About this clone: Its antigen is unknown.

From germline, CDR1 is SGHRS and CDR2 YFSETQ. V gave up 4 bases and J gave up 0 bases; unmatched junction bases: 4. The CDR3 covers 15 residues. PCR involved 60 Vbeta and 13 Jbeta primers. The table came from immunoSEQ multiplex PCR; TCRdb's copy has only in-frame clones and leaves some out. The table includes over 95,000 clones, approximately 83% detected once. The chain is built from TRBV5-1 and TRBJ2-5, with 9 bases lining up with TRBD2. The TCR comes from a woman under 30 in good health and CMV-seronegative. Sequenced sample: PBMCs. The CDR3 DNA follows: TGCGCCAGCAGCCTAGGACTAGCGCACCAAGAGACCCAGTACTTC. Translated: CASSLGLAHQETQYF.